This note documents a single TCR beta chain sequence. The CDR3 totals 15 residues. CDR1 and CDR2 from the germline V gene are SGHVS and FQNEAQ. Trimming left V 0 bases short and J 9 bases short, with 12 bases between. This entry is derived from a study of blood T cell repertoires in COVID-19. At the level of the study: The United States, Italy and Spain supplied acute and convalescent COVID-19 samples. PBMCs, B-cell-depleted T cells, or T cells were the source of the cDNA or gDNA that made up the material.

Original processing notes: Using reference gene primer amplification, nucleated cell counts were estimated. Repertoires were generated with immunoSEQ multiplex PCR, while TCRdb's copy carries only in-frame clones and drops some. V and J calls plus clone size are reproduced from that table; the DNA served to infer D and trimming. The table shows 150,000 to 170,000 clones, with around four fifths occurring only once. The source material was peripheral blood. The sequence was obtained from an elderly woman with acute or convalescent COVID-19. The chain couples TRBV7-8 to TRBJ1-6, with a tentative D call TRBD1 (5 bases). CDR3 DNA: TGTGCCAGCAGCTTAGCGGCCCCCGGGGGTTCACCCCTCCACTTT. This codes for CASSLAAPGGSPLHF. Full variable domain (missing parts from reference TRBV7-8 and TRBJ1-6): GAGVSQSPRYKVAKRGQDVALRCDPISGHVSLFWYQQALGQGPEFLTYFQNEAQLDKSGLPSDRFFAERPEGSVSTLKIQRTQQEDSAVYLCASSLAAPGGSPLHFGNGTRLTVT.